The 25 T cell receptor beta chains below all came from one sample that was sequenced in a study of PD-1 blockade in classical Hodgkin lymphoma. Every patient relapsed after autologous stem cell transplantation, and brentuximab vedotin exposure varied. TCRdb's table, derived via immunoSEQ multiplex PCR, lists solely in-frame clones and lacks some. The table lists about 53,000 clones, about 84% of them singletons. The sample consisted of peripheral blood mononuclear cells (PBMCs), taken at baseline. These receptors all come from a human donor with classical Hodgkin lymphoma.

The V gene is TRBV4-1, the J gene TRBJ2-1; 7 nucleotides agree with TRBD2. Germline loops: CDR1 MGHRA, CDR2 YSYEKL. This CDR3 has 15 amino acids. J lost 3 bases, V lost 5 bases, and 7 bases had no gene match. The CDR3 DNA reads as TGCGCCAGCAGCAAAGGACTAGTCGACTACAATGAGCAGTTCTTC. Its translation: CASSKGLVDYNEQFF.

The gene calls are TRBV5-1 and TRBJ2-3; 10 nucleotides line up with TRBD1. The CDR3 is 16 residues long. Trimming removed 4 bases from V and 6 bases from J; junction bases left unmatched: 11. The V gene's germline CDR1 is SGHRS and CDR2 YFSETQ. This CDR3 is CASSPPDRGFRDTQYF. The DNA for the CDR3 is TGCGCCAGCAGCCCCCCGGACAGGGGGTTTAGGGATACGCAGTATTTT.

This clone was counted between two and nine times. V and J are TRBV5-4 and TRBJ2-5, with D perhaps TRBD2 (5 bases). Trimming removed 5 bases at V and 5 bases at J, with 16 bases between. Germline values: CDR1 SGHNT, CDR2 YYREEE (reference sequence). CDR3 length: 14 amino acids. The CDR3 nucleotides read TGTGCCAGCAGTTCCCTTGGGAGTCGGGAGACCCAGTACTTC. It encodes CASSSLGSRETQYF.

The V call is TRBV7-8, the J call TRBJ1-1, with 8 bases lining up with TRBD1. CDR1 SGHVS and CDR2 FQNEAQ come from the germline V gene. J gave up 4 bases and V 9 bases, and 10 bases lay outside the gene matches. The CDR3 loop spans 14 amino acids. CDR3 region: CASHQGARLTEAFF. As DNA, the CDR3 is TGTGCCAGTCACCAGGGGGCGAGGCTCACTGAAGCTTTCTTT.

V and J are TRBV7-2 and TRBJ1-3; no clear D gene. CDR3 length: 15 amino acids. CDR1 is SGHTA, CDR2 FQGNSA, per germline. Trimming stripped 2 bases from V and 1 base from J, with 9 bases between. The CDR3 DNA follows: TGTGCCAGCAGCTTAAGGCGCGTATCTGGAAACACCATATATTTT. Residues: CASSLRRVSGNTIYF.

The chain carries TRBV6-1 and TRBJ2-1; the D is unclear. CDR1 MNHNS and CDR2 SASEGT come from the germline V gene. This CDR3 comprises 14 residues. The germline V and J ends were trimmed by 6 bases and 0 bases, with 9 bases remaining between them. The CDR3 DNA reads TGTGCCAGCAGCTTTAGGGACTCCTACAATGAGCAGTTCTTC. This codes for CASSFRDSYNEQFF.

This chain joins TRBV6-5 and TRBJ1-1, with D perhaps TRBD1 (6 bases). There are 13 residues in the CDR3. Trimming removed 6 bases from V and 5 bases from J, with 13 bases in between. Germline V gives CDR1 MNHEY, CDR2 SVGAGI. The DNA of the CDR3 is TGTGCCAGCAGAATAACAGGGACTACTGAAGCTTTCTTT. It specifies CASRITGTTEAFF.

The chain uses TRBV2 and TRBJ1-2; a possible D gene is TRBD1 (6 bases). The V end was cut by 6 bases, the J end by 8 bases, with 19 bases between. CDR1 SNHLY and CDR2 FYNNEI come from the germline V gene. This CDR3 has 14 residues. CDR3 coding DNA: TGTGCCAGCAGCCGGGACACTTTCTATGAGGGCTACACCTTC. As protein: CASSRDTFYEGYTF.

Comment on this clone: The same CDR3 arises from other DNA sequences in this sample as well. The chain combines TRBV5-6 with TRBJ2-5; possible D gene TRBD1, 5 bases. Germline V gene lookup returns CDR1 SGHDT and CDR2 YYEEEE. Trimming left V 0 bases short and J 2 bases short, with 8 bases between. The CDR3 spans 14 residues. Here the CDR3 reads CASSLGQIQETQYF. Here the CDR3 DNA reads TGTGCCAGCAGCTTGGGACAGATACAAGAGACCCAGTACTTC. The full variable domain, completed using reference TRBV5-6 and TRBJ2-5, is DAGVTQSPTHLIKTRGQQVTLRCSPKSGHDTVSWYQQALGQGPQFIFQYYEEEERQRGNFPDRFSGHQFPNYSSELNVNALLLGDSALYLCASSLGQIQETQYFGPGTRLLVL.

The genes are TRBV11-2 and TRBJ2-1; the D call may be TRBD1 or TRBD2 (5 bases each). Trimming took 5 bases from V and 3 from J, leaving 17 bases between them. CDR1 is SGHAT and CDR2 is FQNNGV in the germline V gene. CDR3 length equals 16 residues. CDR3 sequence (DNA): TGTGCCAGCAGCCTGACTTCTGGGACGGGCTACAATGAGCAGTTCTTC. Amino acids: CASSLTSGTGYNEQFF.

The V call is TRBV7-9, the J call TRBJ1-1; D is unclear. Germline V gene data show CDR1 as SEHNR and CDR2 as FQNEAQ (reference sequence). CDR3 length: 14 amino acids. With 1 base removed from V and 4 bases from J, the gap between germline ends came to 10 bases. The CDR3 reads CASSLDLEGTEAFF. In nucleotides, the CDR3 is TGTGCCAGCAGCTTAGATCTCGAGGGCACTGAAGCTTTCTTT.

V gene TRBV7-2 combines with J gene TRBJ2-1; perhaps TRBD1 as D (6 bases). Per the germline V gene, CDR1 is SGHTA and CDR2 is FQGNSA. CDR3 length: 15 residues. Trimming took 5 bases from V and 8 from J, leaving 19 bases between them. CDR3 DNA: TGTGCCAGCAGCACCAGGGCACAGGGTTTTTATGAGCAGTTCTTC. Residues: CASSTRAQGFYEQFF. The entire variable domain, with the rest obtained from reference TRBV7-2 and TRBJ2-1, is as follows: GAGVSQSPSNKVTEKGKDVELRCDPISGHTALYWYRQSLGQGLEFLIYFQGNSAPDKSGLPSDRFSAERTGGSVSTLTIQRTQQEDSAVYLCASSTRAQGFYEQFFGPGTRLTVL.

This clone appeared a few times. V gene TRBV10-3 combines with J gene TRBJ1-5; D gene unclear. CDR3 length equals 15 residues. Trimming took 2 bases from V and 4 from J, leaving 12 bases between them. Germline CDR1 and CDR2: ENHRY and SYGVKD. CDR3 in amino acids: CAISETGQANQPQHF. DNA of the CDR3: TGTGCCATCAGTGAGACTGGGCAGGCAAATCAGCCCCAGCATTTT.

This chain joins TRBV7-8 and TRBJ2-7, with D maybe TRBD2 (6 bases). Between the trimmed V and J ends, which lost 5 bases and 4 bases, there was a span of 21 bases. Germline assignment: CDR1 SGHVS and CDR2 FQNEAQ. The CDR3 is made up of 16 amino acids. CDR3 nucleotides: TGTGCCAGCAGCCCGGGGGTTTGGGTCAGATCTTACGAGCAGTACGTC. Translated: CASSPGVWVRSYEQYV.

The V call is TRBV5-4, the J call TRBJ1-2, with a tentative D call TRBD1 (6 bases). There are 16 residues in the CDR3. Between the trimmed V and J ends, which lost 4 bases and 0 bases, there was a span of 16 bases. CDR1 and CDR2 (germline): SGHNT, YYREEE (reference sequence). DNA for the CDR3: TGTGCCAGCAGCCACGGACAGCCCAGGACTAACTATGGCTACACCTTC. It codes for CASSHGQPRTNYGYTF. The full variable domain, with the rest looked up from reference TRBV5-4 and TRBJ1-2, is ETGVTQSPTHLIKTRGQQVTLRCSSQSGHNTVSWYQQALGQGPQFIFQYYREEENGRGNFPPRFSGLQFPNYSSELNVNALELDDSALYLCASSHGQPRTNYGYTFGSGTRLTVV.

CDR3 nucleotide sequence: TGTGCCTGGAGTCCCCCTCCCAGGGCAGATACGCAGTATTTT. Amino acids: CAWSPPPRADTQYF. The chain carries TRBV30 and TRBJ2-3, with D possibly TRBD1 on 5 matching bases. V lost 2 bases to trimming and J lost 4 bases, with 13 bases between them. CDR3 length: 14 residues. Per germline, CDR1 GTSNPN and CDR2 SVGIG (reference sequence).

The rearrangement joins TRBV11-2 to TRBJ2-7, with D perhaps matching TRBD2 (6 bases). Trimming stripped 5 bases from V and 4 bases from J, with 18 bases between. This CDR3 region has 15 residues. Germline-derived CDR1 and CDR2 are SGHAT and FQNNGV. The DNA for the CDR3 is TGTGCCAGCAGCCGTGGGGATAGCGGCTCTTACGAGCAGTACGTC. Translated, it gives CASSRGDSGSYEQYV.

This clone occurred a few times. The chain combines TRBV7-8 with TRBJ2-7; maybe TRBD1 (8 bases). Trimming cost V 5 bases and J 6 bases, with 20 bases left between them. The germline V gene encodes CDR1 SGHVS and CDR2 FQNEAQ. CDR3 length: 15 amino acids. CDR3 sequence (DNA): TGTGCCAGCAGCGAAGAAGTGGACAGGGAGGGCGAGCAGTACTTC. It translates to CASSEEVDREGEQYF.

This rearrangement joins TRBV14 to TRBJ2-7; TRBD2 is a possible D gene (5 bases). The CDR3 spans 14 residues. V was trimmed by 3 bases and J by 3 bases, leaving 12 bases between them. Germline V lookup: CDR1 SGHDN, CDR2 FVKESK. Here the CDR3 reads CASSQFLGVYEQYF. DNA for the CDR3: TGTGCCAGCAGCCAGTTCCTCGGGGTCTACGAGCAGTACTTC.

This rearrangement joins TRBV11-3 to TRBJ2-1; 7 bases match TRBD2. V gave up 0 bases and J gave up 8 bases; unmatched junction bases: 4. This CDR3 spans 14 amino acids. Germline V gene lookup returns CDR1 SGHNT and CDR2 YENEEA. In DNA, the CDR3 is TGTGCCAGCAGCTTAGAGGCAGGGAGGGATGAGCAGTTCTTC. Translating gives CASSLEAGRDEQFF.

The chain recombines TRBV5-1 with TRBJ2-3, with 8 bases that match TRBD1. V was pared by 4 bases and J by 2 bases, with 3 bases of the junction left unmatched. The germline V gene has CDR1 SGHRS and CDR2 YFSETQ. The length of the CDR3 is 14 residues. The CDR3 DNA sequence: TGCGCCAGCAGCCCGGACAGGGCCACAGATACGCAGTATTTT. Translating it yields CASSPDRATDTQYF. Drawing the rest from reference TRBV5-1 and TRBJ2-3, the complete variable domain is KAGVTQTPRYLIKTRGQQVTLSCSPISGHRSVSWYQQTPGQGLQFLFEYFSETQRNKGNFPGRFSGRQFSNSRSEMNVSTLELGDSALYLCASSPDRATDTQYFGPGTRLTVL.

V usage is TRBV6-5 and J usage is TRBJ2-7, with 9 bases that match TRBD1. Germline CDR1 and CDR2: MNHEY and SVGAGI. The V and J ends lost 5 bases and 8 bases, in that order; junction bases with no gene match: 10. The CDR3 sequence is 14 residues long. CDR3 DNA sequence: TGTGCCAGCAGTGCGGGACAGGGTCCTACGAAGCAGTACGTC. Its protein is CASSAGQGPTKQYV.

The V call is TRBV7-6, the J call TRBJ2-2; 8 bases agree with TRBD1. This CDR3 comprises 15 residues. Germline trimming cut 5 bases from V and 1 base from J; bases unmatched to any gene: 3. In germline, CDR1 is SGHVS, CDR2 FNYEAQ. The chain's CDR3 is CASSQGQVNTGELFF. The CDR3 DNA reads as TGTGCCAGCAGCCAGGGACAGGTGAACACCGGGGAGCTGTTTTTT.

This rearrangement joins TRBV18 to TRBJ1-3; D is perhaps TRBD1 (5 bases). Germline CDR1 and CDR2: KGHSH and LQKENI. This CDR3 comprises 17 residues. V lost 6 bases and J lost 4, with 22 bases in between. Here the CDR3 reads CASSPSAGTRTGNTIYF. CDR3 sequence (DNA): TGTGCCAGCTCCCCCTCTGCCGGGACCCGGACGGGAAACACCATATATTTT.

Only a few counts were recorded for this clone. The chain recombines TRBV9 with TRBJ1-4, with 7 nucleotides matching TRBD1. Per the germline V gene, CDR1 is SGDLS and CDR2 is YYNGEE. CDR3 length: 15 amino acids. The junction had 6 bases not matched to a gene; V was cut back by 3 bases and J by 4 bases. The CDR3 region is CASSARQGSNEKLFF. CDR3 coding DNA: TGTGCCAGCAGCGCTCGACAGGGAAGTAATGAAAAACTGTTTTTT.